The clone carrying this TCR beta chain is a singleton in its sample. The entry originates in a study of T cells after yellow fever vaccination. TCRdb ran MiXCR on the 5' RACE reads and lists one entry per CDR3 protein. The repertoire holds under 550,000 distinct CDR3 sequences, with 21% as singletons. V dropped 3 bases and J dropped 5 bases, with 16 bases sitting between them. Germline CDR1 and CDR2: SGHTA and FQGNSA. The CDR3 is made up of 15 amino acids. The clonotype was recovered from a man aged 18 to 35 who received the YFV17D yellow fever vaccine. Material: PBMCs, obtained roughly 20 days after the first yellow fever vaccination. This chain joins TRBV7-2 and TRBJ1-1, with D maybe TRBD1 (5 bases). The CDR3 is CASSFGVGEVTEAFF. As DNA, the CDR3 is TGTGCCAGCAGCTTCGGGGTGGGGGAGGTGACTGAAGCTTTCTTT.